In this sample, the clone carrying this T cell receptor (beta chain) turned up many times. Its antigen is unidentified. The V gene end was trimmed by 0 bases and the J gene end by 4 bases; junction bases not matched to a gene: 5. CDR1 SGDLS and CDR2 YYNGEE come from the germline V gene. The CDR3 is 15 residues long. Template material for amplifying TCR beta CDR3 regions consisted of RNA transcripts. During a first-round RT-PCR of the TCR CDR3, the HTBI primer set was used. One entry per CDR3 protein results from TCRdb running MiXCR on the multiplex PCR reads. The table records more than 550,000 distinct CDR3 sequences, 15% to 20% of them present only once. This entry belongs to a study of T cells in Graves' hyperthyroidism and ophthalmopathy. Study-level points and caveats: The majority of expanded thyroid clonotypes above 0.001 also appeared in blood. Progression to ophthalmopathy was predicted a median of 6.5 months early.

This chain joins TRBV9 and TRBJ2-5; the match to TRBD2 covers 8 bases. The specimen sequenced was blood. This receptor was identified in a man aged 45 to 65 with Graves' hyperthyroidism. The CDR3 protein is CASSVDGRARETQYF. Here the CDR3 DNA reads TGTGCCAGCAGCGTAGACGGGAGGGCCAGAGAGACCCAGTACTTC. The whole variable domain, remainder taken from reference TRBV9 and TRBJ2-5, is DSGVTQTPKHLITATGQRVTLRCSPRSGDLSVYWYQQSLDQGLQFLIQYYNGEERAKGNILERFSAQQFPDLHSELNLSSLELGDSALYFCASSVDGRARETQYFGPGTRLLVL.